Below are 14 T cell receptor beta chains sequenced from a single sample in a study of CD8 T cells in ankylosing spondylitis. TCRdb reprocessed the 5' RACE reads with MiXCR, giving one entry per CDR3 protein. Of about 240,000 distinct CDR3 sequences in the sample, around 10% are singletons; the top ten hold 6% to 7.5%. Sequencing was done on a sample of blood, either unsorted or a sorted T cell fraction (not recorded which). Receptor source: a male donor with ankylosing spondylitis or in good health (not recorded which).

This chain links TRBV7-9 with TRBJ1-2, with unresolved D. Trimming took 4 bases from V and 8 from J, leaving 11 bases between them. The CDR3 extends over 12 amino acids. Germline lookup yields CDR1 SEHNR and CDR2 FQNEAQ (reference sequence). The CDR3 protein is CASSYTSGGYTF. In DNA form, the CDR3 reads TGTGCCAGCAGCTACACCTCGGGGGGCTACACCTTC.

This clonotype was observed at least ten times. The CDR3 reads CASSFEAGPLNEQYF. CDR3 nucleotide sequence: TGCGCCAGCAGCTTTGAGGCGGGTCCCCTAAACGAGCAGTACTTC. This sequence joins TRBV5-1 and TRBJ2-7, with D perhaps TRBD2 (5 bases). Germline CDR1 SGHRS, CDR2 YFSETQ. The CDR3 loop spans 15 amino acids. With 2 bases removed from V and 5 bases from J, the gap between germline ends came to 17 bases.

The rearrangement links TRBV11-2 to TRBJ1-1; unclear D gene. Germline V gene lookup returns CDR1 SGHAT and CDR2 FQNNGV. V was shortened by 1 base and J by 9 bases, with 6 bases between the two germline ends. CDR3 length: 11 amino acids. The CDR3 sequence: CASSLVAQAFF. CDR3 nucleotide sequence: TGTGCCAGCAGCTTAGTAGCACAAGCTTTCTTT.

This clonotype was seen many times. The genes are TRBV5-1 and TRBJ1-2; D is uncertain. The V end lost 4 bases, the J end lost 5 bases, and 9 bases lay between the germline ends. This CDR3 has 12 amino acids. Germline-derived CDR1 and CDR2 are SGHRS and YFSETQ. CDR3 in DNA: TGCGCCAGCAGCGACGGAGGATATGGCTACACCTTC. Amino acid sequence: CASSDGGYGYTF.

The sample holds many counts of this clonotype. V is TRBV6-1 and J is TRBJ1-6; weak D call: TRBD1 (6 bases). The CDR3 loop spans 15 amino acids. The V gene's germline CDR1 is MNHNS and CDR2 SASEGT. V was clipped by 7 bases and J by 10 bases, with 20 bases between them. This CDR3 reads CASNLHGGLGSPLHF. CDR3 DNA: TGTGCCAGCAACCTGCACGGGGGGCTAGGCTCACCCCTCCACTTT.

There are many counts of this clonotype. The chain combines TRBV6-1 with TRBJ1-1; 7 nucleotides match TRBD1. The CDR3 consists of 13 residues. The V and J ends lost 5 bases and 7 bases, in that order; junction bases with no gene match: 7. The germline gives CDR1 MNHNS, CDR2 SASEGT. In DNA form, the CDR3 reads TGTGCCAGCAGTAGGGACAGAGTCTTTGAAGCTTTCTTT. Amino acid sequence: CASSRDRVFEAFF.

Regarding this clonotype: The conserved final phenylalanine or tryptophan is absent from the CDR3, which likely points to a read error. The chain combines TRBV12-5 with TRBJ1-1; TRBD1 is a possible D gene (6 bases). Germline values: CDR1 LGHNT, CDR2 FRNRAP. Trimming removed 5 bases at V and 6 bases at J, with 25 bases between. This CDR3 has 17 amino acids. The CDR3 DNA sequence: TGTGCTAGTGGTGTGCCAGGGGCCGGGTCGGGGGTGTCTGAAGCTTTCTCT. Translating gives CASGVPGAGSGVSEAFS.

This clonotype was observed many times. The chain carries TRBV11-2 and TRBJ1-5, with TRBD1 matching 8 bases. Germline assignment: CDR1 SGHAT and CDR2 FQNNGV. There are 13 residues in the CDR3. With 3 bases clipped from V and 6 bases from J, the junction kept 1 base outside the gene matches. The chain's CDR3 is CASSFDRGQPQHF. As DNA, the CDR3 is TGTGCCAGCAGCTTCGACAGGGGTCAGCCCCAGCATTTT.

V gene TRBV29-1 combines with J gene TRBJ2-6, with D unclear. The CDR3 length is 15 residues. CDR1 is SQVTM and CDR2 is ANQGSEA in the germline V gene. The ends were cut back, 4 bases at V and 0 bases at J, with 10 bases in the middle. CDR3 nucleotides: TGCAGCGTTGGAGGTGCCAGCTCTGGGGCCAACGTCCTGACTTTC. This codes for CSVGGASSGANVLTF.

This clonotype was counted ten times or more. The chain joins TRBV7-8 to TRBJ2-1; 9 bases map to TRBD2. The CDR3 covers 16 residues. The trim removed 3 bases at V and 7 bases at J, leaving 10 bases unmatched. CDR1 and CDR2 (germline): SGHVS, FQNEAQ. Written as DNA, the CDR3 is TGTGCCAGCAGCTTGGTTGGAGCGGGAGGAGGTAATGAGCAGTTCTTC. Protein: CASSLVGAGGGNEQFF. The full variable domain, completed using reference TRBV7-8 and TRBJ2-1, is GAGVSQSPRYKVAKRGQDVALRCDPISGHVSLFWYQQALGQGPEFLTYFQNEAQLDKSGLPSDRFFAERPEGSVSTLKIQRTQQEDSAVYLCASSLVGAGGGNEQFFGPGTRLTVL.

There are many counts of this clonotype. The chain recombines TRBV20-1 with TRBJ1-4; D is unclear. Germline assignment: CDR1 DFQATT and CDR2 SNEGSKA (reference sequence). The CDR3 totals 14 residues. V lost 0 bases and J lost 0, with 5 bases in between. The DNA for the CDR3 is TGCAGTGCTAGAGAACTTGCAACTAATGAAAAACTGTTTTTT. Its translation is CSARELATNEKLFF.

The J gene is TRBJ2-1, the V gene TRBV18, with 9 bases matching TRBD1. Germline V gene data show CDR1 as KGHSH and CDR2 as LQKENI. The V segment lost 0 bases and the J segment 3 bases; nucleotides outside the gene matches: 3. The CDR3 totals 16 residues. CDR3 sequence reads: CASSPPGQGVYNEQFF. The CDR3 nucleotides are TGTGCCAGCTCACCACCGGGACAGGGTGTCTACAATGAGCAGTTCTTC.

This clonotype appeared a few times. The CDR3 bases are TGTGCCAGCAGCCGAACAGGGGGCTCGGATGAAAAACTGTTTTTT. It specifies CASSRTGGSDEKLFF. The chain couples TRBV7-3 to TRBJ1-4, with 9 bases aligning to TRBD1. The CDR3 sequence is 15 residues long. V lost 5 bases to trimming and J lost 6 bases; unmatched junction nucleotides: 7. Germline V gene lookup returns CDR1 SGHTA and CDR2 FQGTGA.

This clonotype has at least ten counts. The gene calls are TRBV5-1 and TRBJ2-3; a possible D gene is TRBD1 (5 bases). Germline assignment: CDR1 SGHRS and CDR2 YFSETQ. Trimming pared 0 bases from V and 0 bases from J, leaving 8 bases between. The CDR3 totals 15 residues. Written as DNA, the CDR3 is TGCGCCAGCAGCTTGGGTCCAGGGAGCACAGATACGCAGTATTTT. Residues: CASSLGPGSTDTQYF.